The text below deals with one TCR beta chain. Its antigen is still unknown. Incorporated into the TCR beta cDNA libraries were unique molecular identifiers, which served to reduce PCR and sequencing biases. TCRdb itself ran the PCR reads through MiXCR, one entry per CDR3 protein. The sample has about 760,000 distinct CDR3 sequences; 25% to 30% are singletons. The data are from a study of post-analysis software for immune sequencing data. Whole-study results and caveats: A handful of TRBV segments appeared more often in patients than in controls, and TRBV5-6, TRBV5-1 and TRBV20-1 were among these. Same-batch samples co-clustered strongly by F measure.

Germline CDR1 SGDLS, CDR2 YYNGEE. The CDR3 loop spans 15 amino acids. Trimming took off 3 bases at V and 1 base at J, with 12 bases between the two ends. Source material: blood. The clonotype comes from a girl under 18 with multiple sclerosis. The chain couples TRBV9 to TRBJ2-3; D could derive from TRBD1 or TRBD2 (7 bases each). In DNA form, the CDR3 reads TGTGCCAGCAGCGCAGGGGGAGGGGGCACAGATACGCAGTATTTT. Translating gives CASSAGGGGTDTQYF.